This passage covers 28 T cell receptor beta chains from one sample sequenced in a study of T cells after yellow fever vaccination. TCRdb independently ran MiXCR on the 5' RACE reads; one entry per CDR3 protein. There are 450,000 to 600,000 distinct CDR3 sequences in the sample; about 13% occur only once, and over 13% lies in the top ten. The sample in question was PBMCs, obtained on the day of the yellow fever booster vaccination. These receptors were collected from a man aged 25-45 years who received the YFV17D yellow fever vaccine.

A few counts support this clonotype. This sequence joins TRBV15 and TRBJ2-2, with 9 bases aligning to TRBD2. Per germline, CDR1 LNHNV and CDR2 YYDKDF (reference sequence). V lost 1 base, J lost 4 bases, and 7 bases stayed unmatched. The CDR3 runs 17 residues. The CDR3 DNA reads as TGTGCCACCAGCAGAGGCGGACTAGCGAGCACCACCGGGGAGCTGTTTTTT. It yields the protein CATSRGGLASTTGELFF.

This clonotype was detected a few times. The V call is TRBV6-1, the J call TRBJ2-2; possibly TRBD2 for D (6 bases). Trimming pared 7 bases from V and 1 base from J, leaving 16 bases between. The CDR3 runs to 16 residues. Germline V gene sequence: CDR1 MNHNS, CDR2 SASEGT. CDR3 amino acids: CASTRGLARNTGELFF. CDR3 nucleotide sequence: TGTGCCAGCACCCGAGGGCTAGCGAGGAACACCGGGGAGCTGTTTTTT.

This clonotype showed up many times. The chain recombines TRBV6-2 or TRBV6-3 with TRBJ2-1; D remains ambiguous. This CDR3 has 13 residues. Germline V gene sequence: CDR1 MNHEY, CDR2 SVGEGT. The V end was cut by 4 bases, the J end by 4 bases, with 8 bases between. As DNA, the CDR3 is TGTGCCAGCAGTTTCCGCGAATACAATGAGCAGTTCTTC. Its protein product is CASSFREYNEQFF.

The chain is built from TRBV4-3 and TRBJ2-7; perhaps TRBD2 as D (6 bases). The CDR3 spans 13 residues. Germline values: CDR1 LGHNA, CDR2 YSLEER. V was cut by 0 bases and J by 7 bases, with 10 bases left in between. The CDR3 loop is CASSQDGRTEQYF. The CDR3 region has the DNA TGCGCCAGCAGCCAAGATGGGAGGACTGAGCAGTACTTC.

A few counts support this clonotype. The rearrangement uses TRBV20-1 and TRBJ1-1; 7 positions agree with TRBD1. The CDR3 spans 15 residues. The V gene's germline CDR1 is DFQATT and CDR2 SNEGSKA (reference sequence). J was trimmed by 0 bases and V by 3 bases; bases with no gene match: 7. The CDR3 loop is CSARYTGQMNTEAFF. In DNA form, the CDR3 reads TGCAGTGCTAGGTATACGGGACAGATGAACACTGAAGCTTTCTTT.

This clonotype was seen many times. V gene TRBV20-1 combines with J gene TRBJ2-7, with 8 positions matching TRBD2. The CDR3 is made up of 13 amino acids. Germline V gene sequence: CDR1 DFQATT, CDR2 SNEGSKA (reference sequence). The V and J ends lost 3 bases and 6 bases, in that order; junction bases with no gene match: 7. The CDR3 DNA follows: TGCAGTGCTAGTTCCAGCGGGAGAAGCGAGCAGTACTTC. This encodes CSASSSGRSEQYF.

This clonotype was counted between two and nine times. This chain joins TRBV6-2 or TRBV6-3 and TRBJ2-5; no definite D call. Trimming removed 4 bases at V and 5 bases at J, with 11 bases between. Germline V gene data show CDR1 as MNHEY and CDR2 as SVGEGT. The CDR3 contains 13 residues. CDR3 DNA sequence: TGTGCCAGCAGTTTTGGACCCGAGGAGACCCAGTACTTC. It specifies CASSFGPEETQYF.

This clonotype was seen repeatedly, ten times or more. This sequence joins TRBV7-2 and TRBJ2-3; D possibly matches TRBD1 or TRBD2 (5 bases each). The V end lost 4 bases, the J end lost 5 bases, and 19 bases lay between the germline ends. CDR3 size: 16 residues. Germline CDR1 and CDR2: SGHTA and FQGNSA. CDR3 sequence (DNA): TGTGCCAGCAGCTGGGATGGGGGTTCATCCCGAGATACGCAGTATTTT. The encoded protein is CASSWDGGSSRDTQYF.

In its sample, this clonotype was seen a few times. The chain has TRBV3-1 and TRBJ2-1; 10 bases agree with TRBD1. Looked up from germline, CDR1 is LGHDT and CDR2 is YNNKEL (reference sequence). This CDR3 has 14 amino acids. V lost 4 bases to trimming and J lost 7 bases; unmatched junction nucleotides: 4. The CDR3 coding sequence is TGTGCCAGCAGCCTCCGGGACAGGGGAAATGAGCAGTTCTTC. Protein: CASSLRDRGNEQFF.

This clonotype has a handful of counts. The chain combines TRBV5-1 with TRBJ2-2; D remains ambiguous. Germline V CDR1 and CDR2: SGHRS, YFSETQ. This CDR3 region has 14 residues. The V end lost 4 bases, the J end lost 6 bases, and 13 bases lay between the germline ends. CDR3 bases: TGCGCCAGCAGCAACCCGCGAGCGCCCGGGGAGCTGTTTTTT. Its protein product is CASSNPRAPGELFF.

The J gene is TRBJ2-2, the V gene TRBV15, with D possibly matching TRBD2 (5 bases). The germline V gene has CDR1 LNHNV and CDR2 YYDKDF (reference sequence). V was shortened by 3 bases and J by 4 bases, with 15 bases between the two germline ends. The CDR3 sequence is 16 residues long. The CDR3 DNA is TGTGCCACCAGCAGTAATATCGGGGTCGCCACCGGGGAGCTGTTTTTT. Amino acid sequence: CATSSNIGVATGELFF.

This clonotype was detected a few times. The rearrangement uses TRBV5-1 and TRBJ2-7; 8 bases match TRBD2. The junction had 12 bases not matched to a gene; V was cut back by 4 bases and J by 6 bases. Germline assignment: CDR1 SGHRS and CDR2 YFSETQ. The CDR3 consists of 15 residues. CDR3 region: CASSLDRLAGPEQYF. The CDR3 DNA reads as TGCGCCAGCAGCCTCGATCGATTAGCGGGACCCGAGCAGTACTTC.

The CDR3 nucleotides read TGTGCCAGCAGTCGTTCTGTCGGGTCAAGCTCCTACGAGCAGTACTTC. Encoded protein: CASSRSVGSSSYEQYF. J is TRBJ2-7 and V is TRBV6-1; D ambiguous. The CDR3 has 16 amino acids. Looked up from germline, CDR1 is MNHNS and CDR2 is SASEGT. Trimming left V 5 bases short and J 0 bases short, with 17 bases between.

The chain carries TRBV7-2 and TRBJ2-3, with 10 bases aligning to TRBD2. The V and J ends lost 4 bases and 3 bases, in that order; junction bases with no gene match: 10. Germline-derived CDR1 and CDR2 are SGHTA and FQGNSA. The CDR3 spans 17 residues. CDR3 protein: CASSSVPSGSLTDTQYF. The CDR3 nucleotides are TGTGCCAGCAGCTCGGTCCCTAGCGGGAGTTTAACAGATACGCAGTATTTT.

This clonotype appeared a few times. The chain has TRBV24-1 and TRBJ2-1; 9 bases match TRBD2. The germline V gene has CDR1 KGHDR and CDR2 SFDVKD. CDR3 length equals 18 residues. V was clipped by 0 bases and J by 1 base; unmatched bases: 6. CDR3 in DNA: TGTGCCACCAGTGATTTGCCGGGACTAGCAGATTCCTACAATGAGCAGTTCTTC. Its translation: CATSDLPGLADSYNEQFF.

The rearrangement joins TRBV7-9 to TRBJ2-5; TRBD1 is a possible D gene (5 bases). V gave up 1 base and J gave up 0 bases, with 12 bases separating them. Germline V gives CDR1 SEHNR, CDR2 FQNEAQ (reference sequence). This CDR3 is built from 16 residues. Written as DNA, the CDR3 is TGTGCCAGCAGCTTAGTTGGCAGGGCCAACCAAGAGACCCAGTACTTC. Encoded protein: CASSLVGRANQETQYF. The variable domain in full, with the rest retrieved from reference TRBV7-9 and TRBJ2-5, is DTGVSQNPRHKITKRGQNVTFRCDPISEHNRLYWYRQTLGQGPEFLTYFQNEAQLEKSRLLSDRFSAERPKGSFSTLEIQRTEQGDSAMYLCASSLVGRANQETQYFGPGTRLLVL.

This clonotype came up a few times. The gene calls are TRBV10-2 and TRBJ2-1, with TRBD2 matching over 14 bases. The CDR3 runs 15 residues. Trimming removed 6 bases from V and 6 bases from J; junction bases left unmatched: 4. Per the germline V gene, CDR1 is WSHSY and CDR2 is SAAADI. The CDR3 here is CASRRLAGGPNEQFF. The DNA of the CDR3 is TGCGCCAGCAGGAGACTAGCGGGAGGGCCCAATGAGCAGTTCTTC.

The chain has TRBV6-5 and TRBJ2-1, with D possibly TRBD2 on 6 matching bases. Germline values: CDR1 MNHEY, CDR2 SVGAGI. This CDR3 is built from 17 residues. The V end was cut by 2 bases, the J end by 6 bases, with 20 bases between. This CDR3 reads CASSYLQRAAGTNEQFF. CDR3 coding DNA: TGTGCCAGCAGTTACCTCCAGCGGGCAGCCGGGACCAATGAGCAGTTCTTC.

The chain recombines TRBV12-3 or TRBV12-4 with TRBJ1-5; TRBD1 agrees at 8 bases. This CDR3 comprises 15 residues. Trimming removed 4 bases from V and 6 bases from J; junction bases left unmatched: 8. In nucleotides, the CDR3 is TGTGCCAGCAGTTGGGGACAGGCCAACGGTCAGCCCCAGCATTTT. Its protein product is CASSWGQANGQPQHF.

This clonotype has only a few counts. The chain combines TRBV20-1 with TRBJ2-7, with 8 bases fitting TRBD2. CDR1 DFQATT and CDR2 SNEGSKA come from the germline V gene (reference sequence). This CDR3 region has 11 residues. With V trimmed by 4 bases and J by 8 bases, 4 bases remained unmatched. This CDR3 reads CSATQREKQYF. The CDR3, as DNA: TGCAGTGCTACGCAGCGGGAGAAGCAGTACTTC.

This chain joins TRBV11-3 and TRBJ2-3; D possibly uses TRBD1 or TRBD2 (5 bases each). The V gene's germline CDR1 is SGHNT and CDR2 YENEEA. The CDR3 covers 14 residues. V lost 2 bases and J lost 4, with 10 bases in between. CDR3 in DNA: TGTGCCAGCAGCTTATCGCAGGGAGCAGATACGCAGTATTTT. Translation gives CASSLSQGADTQYF. The variable domain in full, with the rest retrieved from reference TRBV11-3 and TRBJ2-3, is EAGVVQSPRYKIIEKKQPVAFWCNPISGHNTLYWYLQNLGQGPELLIRYENEEAVDDSQLPKDRFSAERLKGVDSTLKIQPAELGDSAVYLCASSLSQGADTQYFGPGTRLTVL.

The chain has TRBV20-1 and TRBJ2-3; D perhaps matches TRBD2 (6 bases). Germline values: CDR1 DFQATT, CDR2 SNEGSKA (reference sequence). The CDR3 consists of 13 residues. V dropped 3 bases and J dropped 4 bases, with 11 bases sitting between them. The CDR3 DNA is TGCAGTGCTAGCGGCAGGAGGGCAGATACGCAGTATTTT. Amino acid sequence: CSASGRRADTQYF.

This clonotype was observed a handful of times. V usage is TRBV12-3 or TRBV12-4 and J usage is TRBJ2-1, with TRBD2 matching over 7 bases. Trimming at V came to 7 bases and at J to 0 bases, leaving 6 bases not matched to a gene. The CDR3 is 15 residues long. CDR3 in DNA: TGTGCCAGCAAACTTGGCGGGAGCTCCTACAATGAGCAGTTCTTC. It translates to CASKLGGSSYNEQFF.

The J gene is TRBJ1-1, the V gene TRBV9; D is ambiguous. V was trimmed by 1 base and J by 4 bases, leaving 8 bases between them. The CDR3 consists of 13 residues. CDR1 and CDR2 from the germline V gene are SGDLS and YYNGEE. The CDR3 DNA sequence: TGTGCCAGCAGCGTATTTGCGGGCACTGAAGCTTTCTTT. It translates to CASSVFAGTEAFF.

The sample holds many counts of this clonotype. The chain uses TRBV5-1 and TRBJ2-3; D gene uncertain. V lost 2 bases to trimming and J lost 5 bases, with 3 bases between them. The CDR3 runs to 11 residues. CDR1 and CDR2 (germline): SGHRS, YFSETQ. CDR3 sequence reads: CASSFRDTQYF. DNA for the CDR3: TGCGCCAGCAGCTTTCGAGATACGCAGTATTTT.

The chain joins TRBV15 to TRBJ2-7; D might be TRBD1 (5 bases). Per the germline V gene, CDR1 is LNHNV and CDR2 is YYDKDF (reference sequence). Trimming took 3 bases from V and 5 from J, leaving 11 bases between them. This CDR3 comprises 13 residues. The CDR3 DNA reads TGTGCCACCAGCAGGACGACAGTTCACGAGCAGTACTTC. Its translation is CATSRTTVHEQYF.

Worth noting for this clonotype: The conserved phenylalanine or tryptophan normally closing the CDR3 is absent here, so this likely arose from a read error. The chain uses TRBV24-1 and TRBJ2-5; D is unclear. Per the germline V gene, CDR1 is KGHDR and CDR2 is SFDVKD. Deletions cut 3 bases from V and 2 bases from J, with 12 bases between. This CDR3 has 15 amino acids. CDR3: CATSDVGSQQETQYL. Here the CDR3 DNA reads TGTGCCACCAGTGATGTAGGGTCACAGCAAGAGACCCAGTACCTC.

V and J are TRBV4-3 and TRBJ2-2; D might be TRBD1 (5 bases). V was shortened by 0 bases and J by 1 base, with 9 bases between the two germline ends. The CDR3 is 16 amino acids. Germline V gene data show CDR1 as LGHNA and CDR2 as YSLEER. Here the CDR3 reads CASSQEGRMNTGELFF. CDR3 DNA sequence: TGCGCCAGCAGCCAAGAGGGGCGGATGAACACCGGGGAGCTGTTTTTT.